This is a list of T cell receptor beta chains from one sample in a study of blood T cell repertoires in COVID-19. The assay was immunoSEQ multiplex PCR, and TCRdb's table has in-frame clones only and misses some. The sample lists approximately 200,000 clones, 88% occurring once. The specimen sequenced was peripheral blood. The receptor source for this set is a man aged 18 to 35 with active or convalescent COVID-19. Both conserved end residues are part of each CDR3. D genes are given only for firm matches. Where a row states a size, it is once, few, many or the class of an expanded clone; other rows omit it.

>TRBJ1-2|.|TRBV12-3/TRBV12-4|.
CASSSQQTVGYTF
TGTGCCAGCAGTTCGCAACAGACAGTTGGCTACACCTTC
>TRBJ2-7|.|TRBV3-1/TRBV3-2|.
CASSQGGRWGVVYEQYF
TGTGCCAGCAGCCAAGGGGGCCGGTGGGGGGTGGTCTACGAGCAGTACTTC
>TRBJ2-1|.|TRBV5-8|.
CASSLLQAEQFF
TGTGCCAGCAGCCTCCTGCAGGCCGAGCAGTTCTTC
>TRBJ2-3|.|TRBV5-6|TRBD1
CASSPDRVSDTQYF
TGTGCCAGCAGCCCGGACAGGGTATCGGATACGCAGTATTTT
>TRBJ2-7|.|TRBV5-1|.
CASSPTLTGRRGLYEQYF
TGCGCCAGCAGCCCTACCTTGACGGGGAGGAGGGGGCTCTACGAGCAGTACTTC
>TRBJ1-1|.|TRBV12-5|TRBD1
CASARATGLTEAFF
TGTGCTAGTGCTAGGGCGACAGGGTTAACTGAAGCTTTCTTT
>TRBJ2-2|once|TRBV27|.
CASSGGPGGELFF
TGTGCCAGCAGTGGAGGGCCTGGCGGGGAGCTGTTTTTT
>TRBJ1-4|.|TRBV29-1|.
CSGRTAGGGFGEKLFF
TGCAGCGGGCGGACGGCCGGCGGGGGGTTCGGTGAAAAACTGTTTTTT
>TRBJ1-5|.|TRBV19|.
CASNVGPRDQPQHF
TGTGCCAGTAACGTGGGGCCCCGGGATCAGCCCCAGCATTTT
>TRBJ1-1|.|TRBV11-2|.
CASSFFPDSENTEAFF
TGTGCCAGCAGCTTTTTCCCGGACAGCGAGAACACTGAAGCTTTCTTT
>TRBJ2-7|.|TRBV3-1/TRBV3-2|TRBD1
CASSQGQGAAEF
TGTGCCAGCAGCCAAGGTCAGGGGGCAGCAGAATTC
>TRBJ1-6|.|TRBV28|TRBD1
CASSSAGTGTSPLHF
TGTGCCAGCAGCTCTGCCGGGACAGGGACTTCACCCCTCCACTTT
>TRBJ1-4|.|TRBV5-6|.
CASSLSGEGAGEKLFF
TGTGCCAGCAGCTTATCGGGGGAAGGAGCTGGCGAAAAACTGTTTTTT
>TRBJ2-5|.|TRBV4-1|.
CASSQEWGRQDGTQYF
TGCGCCAGCAGCCAAGAATGGGGGAGACAGGACGGGACCCAGTACTTC
>TRBJ2-5|.|TRBV3-1/TRBV3-2|.
CASRLTGRETQYF
TGTGCCAGCAGACTAACAGGGAGAGAGACCCAGTACTTC
>TRBJ2-5|.|TRBV5-1|TRBD2
CASSLGIASGFLETQYF
TGCGCCAGCAGCTTGGGGATTGCTAGCGGGTTTTTAGAGACCCAGTACTTC
>TRBJ2-3|few|TRBV27|TRBD2
CASREKTEAGVRTQYF
TGTGCCAGCAGGGAAAAAACAGAAGCGGGAGTCCGGACGCAGTATTTT
>TRBJ2-2|many|TRBV30|TRBD2
CAWSALSGIPGELFF
TGTGCCTGGAGTGCCCTTAGCGGGATCCCCGGGGAGCTGTTTTTT
>TRBJ2-5|.|TRBV28|TRBD1
CASSYTHGTGEETQYF
TGTGCCAGCAGTTACACGCACGGGACAGGGGAAGAGACCCAGTACTTC
>TRBJ2-1|.|TRBV6-5|.
CASSGVSHDNEQFF
TGTGCCAGCAGCGGGGTTAGCCATGACAATGAGCAGTTCTTC
>TRBJ2-2|.|TRBV7-3|TRBD2
CASSPGLAGEANTGELFF
TGTGCCAGCAGCCCGGGACTAGCGGGAGAGGCGAACACCGGGGAGCTGTTTTTT
>TRBJ2-5|.|TRBV7-2|TRBD2
CASSLRVSGGQETQYF
TGTGCCAGCAGCCTGCGGGTCAGCGGGGGCCAAGAGACCCAGTACTTC
>TRBJ1-1|.|TRBV7-2|TRBD1
CASSSQGGDTEAFF
TGTGCCAGCAGCTCACAGGGGGGGGACACTGAAGCTTTCTTT
>TRBJ1-1|.|TRBV5-4|.
CASSWGQDTEAFF
TGTGCCAGCAGCTGGGGCCAGGACACTGAAGCTTTCTTT
>TRBJ2-1|.|TRBV12-5|TRBD1
CASVPGQAYNEQFF
TGTGCTAGTGTCCCCGGACAGGCCTACAATGAGCAGTTCTTC
>TRBJ2-7|.|TRBV20-1|.
CSASGQTYEQYF
TGCAGTGCTAGTGGACAGACCTACGAGCAGTACTTC
>TRBJ2-7|.|TRBV30|TRBD2
CAWRGIAGVYEQYF
TGTGCCTGGAGGGGGATAGCGGGAGTCTACGAGCAGTACTTC
>TRBJ2-1|.|TRBV10-3|.
CAISAPPGLGRGDEQFF
TGTGCCATCAGTGCTCCCCCGGGACTGGGGAGAGGGGATGAGCAGTTCTTC
>TRBJ1-1|.|TRBV7-9|.
CASSPGLGAFF
TGTGCCAGCAGCCCAGGGTTGGGAGCTTTCTTT